Following are 32 T cell receptor beta chains from one sample sequenced in a study of OX40 agonist ivuxolimab in advanced cancers. Sequencing used immunoSEQ multiplex PCR; TCRdb keeps in-frame clones, though not all of them. The sample includes around 15,000 clones, approximately 88% seen only once; the top ten take around 71%. This specimen was CD4+ or CD8+ T cells sorted from blood, taken in a trial of the OX40 agonist ivuxolimab. The receptors shown here come from an adult with an advanced solid tumor such as melanoma, head and neck, liver or kidney cancer.

This chain connects TRBV15 to TRBJ1-1; 7 bases agree with TRBD1. V lost 3 bases and J lost 1; bases outside the gene matches: 5. In germline, CDR1 is LNHNV, CDR2 YYDKDF (reference sequence). There are 15 residues in the CDR3. The CDR3 here is CATSSDRVPNTEAFF. CDR3 in DNA: TGTGCCACCAGCAGCGACAGGGTCCCGAACACTGAAGCTTTCTTT.

The CDR3 DNA sequence: TGTGCCAGCAGTTACAACGGGGGCCGCTTACATGAGCAGTTCTTC. Amino acid sequence: CASSYNGGRLHEQFF. This sequence joins TRBV6-5 and TRBJ2-1; D might be TRBD1 or TRBD2, each matching 6 bases. There are 15 residues in the CDR3. Per the germline V gene, CDR1 is MNHEY and CDR2 is SVGAGI. V was clipped by 2 bases and J by 8 bases, with 16 bases between them.

The chain joins TRBV28 to TRBJ2-1; TRBD2 agrees at 8 bases. The J segment lost 5 bases and the V segment lost 6 bases, leaving 9 bases of the junction unmatched. The germline CDR1 and CDR2 sequences are MDHEN and SYDVKM. The CDR3 consists of 15 residues. CDR3 nucleotides: TGTGCCAGCAGACGAGAGCGGGAGAGCGACAATGAGCAGTTCTTC. It translates to CASRRERESDNEQFF.

The V gene is TRBV29-1, the J gene TRBJ2-1, with D unresolved. This CDR3 is 17 amino acids long. Between the trimmed V and J ends, which lost 4 bases and 4 bases, there was a span of 23 bases. Germline assignment: CDR1 SQVTM and CDR2 ANQGSEA. This chain's CDR3 is CSVVPRPYSRRYNEQFF. CDR3 DNA: TGCAGCGTTGTTCCCCGCCCGTACAGCCGCCGATACAATGAGCAGTTCTTC.

The rearrangement links TRBV6-6 to TRBJ2-3; no reliable D call. Germline V gene lookup returns CDR1 MNHNY and CDR2 SVGAGI (reference sequence). Trimming pared 6 bases from V and 2 bases from J, leaving 12 bases between. This CDR3 is built from 14 residues. This chain's CDR3 is CASSPAPLTDTQYF. The CDR3 bases are TGTGCCAGCAGCCCGGCGCCACTCACAGATACGCAGTATTTT.

The CDR3 DNA follows: TGTGCCACCCAAACTTCAGGGTCCTTACTTCAGTACTTC. Translated: CATQTSGSLLQYF. The chain recombines TRBV27 with TRBJ2-4; D possibly corresponds to TRBD1 (5 bases). Per germline, CDR1 MNHEY and CDR2 SMNVEV (reference sequence). This CDR3 is built from 13 residues. V was pared by 10 bases and J by 11 bases, with 21 bases between.

This clone occurred once. The chain combines TRBV14 with TRBJ2-2, with D maybe TRBD2 (6 bases). Germline V CDR1 and CDR2: SGHDN, FVKESK. The CDR3 loop spans 19 amino acids. The V end was cut by 0 bases, the J end by 0 bases, with 17 bases between. The DNA of the CDR3 is TGTGCCAGCAGCCAAGACCAATGGTCTAGCGCTACGAACACCGGGGAGCTGTTTTTT. The encoded protein is CASSQDQWSSATNTGELFF.

This sequence joins TRBV4-1 and TRBJ2-1, with 8 bases aligning to TRBD2. The CDR3 spans 17 residues. From germline, CDR1 is MGHRA and CDR2 YSYEKL. With V trimmed by 0 bases and J by 4 bases, 8 bases remained unmatched. The CDR3 sequence is CASSQEVAGSVYNEQFF. The DNA for the CDR3 is TGCGCCAGCAGCCAAGAGGTAGCGGGATCCGTATACAATGAGCAGTTCTTC.

The chain uses TRBV7-9 and TRBJ2-1, with TRBD2 matching over 10 bases. Germline trimming cut 3 bases from V and 6 bases from J; bases unmatched to any gene: 5. From germline, CDR1 is SEHNR and CDR2 FQNEAQ (reference sequence). The CDR3 extends over 15 amino acids. CDR3 DNA: TGTGCCAGCAGCTTTCTAGCGGGAGCGGGCAATGAGCAGTTCTTC. Protein product: CASSFLAGAGNEQFF.

The V gene is TRBV27, the J gene TRBJ2-1, with 9 positions matching TRBD1. The V segment lost 5 bases and the J segment 1 base; nucleotides outside the gene matches: 6. In germline, CDR1 is MNHEY, CDR2 SMNVEV (reference sequence). The CDR3 covers 16 residues. CDR3 bases: TGTGCCAGCAGTGCCGGGACAGGGATTTCCTACAATGAGCAGTTCTTC. Protein product: CASSAGTGISYNEQFF.

The chain has TRBV6-6 and TRBJ2-5; D might be TRBD1 or TRBD2, each matching 6 bases. This CDR3 spans 10 amino acids. The V gene lost 8 bases and the J gene lost 12 bases, with 13 bases spanning the gap. The germline CDR1 and CDR2 sequences are MNHNY and SVGAGI (reference sequence). CDR3 sequence reads: CASSWGAEYF. The CDR3 bases are TGTGCCAGCTCCTGGGGGGCAGAGTACTTC.

The V call is TRBV2, the J call TRBJ2-2; D is unresolved. The germline CDR1 and CDR2 sequences are SNHLY and FYNNEI. This CDR3 comprises 14 residues. The V and J ends lost 8 bases and 4 bases respectively, with 14 bases between them. The CDR3 nucleotides read TGTGCCAGCCGCCCTTCCGCAAGCACCGGGGAGCTGTTTTTT. Its protein product is CASRPSASTGELFF.

This clone showed up just once. This chain uses TRBV7-6 with TRBJ2-2; the D is unclear. The CDR3 is 16 amino acids. Trimming removed 1 base at V and 1 base at J, with 10 bases between. Germline V CDR1 and CDR2: SGHVS, FNYEAQ. CDR3: CASSLDTVRNTGELFF. The CDR3 nucleotides are TGTGCCAGCAGCTTAGACACGGTACGGAACACCGGGGAGCTGTTTTTT.

In this sample, this clone turned up once. The chain is built from TRBV2 and TRBJ1-4; D is possibly TRBD1 (5 bases). Germline assignment: CDR1 SNHLY and CDR2 FYNNEI. The CDR3 is made up of 16 amino acids. Trimming removed 6 bases at V and 0 bases at J, with 14 bases between. The CDR3 DNA follows: TGTGCCAGCAGCAGGGTAGGCCCAGCAACTAATGAAAAACTGTTTTTT. Encoded protein: CASSRVGPATNEKLFF.

The chain joins TRBV19 to TRBJ1-1; D gene uncertain. The CDR3 spans 11 residues. V lost 7 bases, J lost 9 bases, and 12 bases lay in between. Germline V gene sequence: CDR1 LNHDA, CDR2 SQIVND (reference sequence). In DNA, the CDR3 is TGTGCCAGTAACGCGGGCGGCCAAGCTTTCTTT. Translating gives CASNAGGQAFF.

The chain joins TRBV15 to TRBJ2-7; possibly TRBD1 or TRBD2 for D (6 bases each). Germline V CDR1 and CDR2: LNHNV, YYDKDF (reference sequence). The CDR3 runs 15 residues. The V and J ends lost 1 base and 6 bases respectively, with 16 bases between them. The CDR3 nucleotides read TGTGCCACCAGCAGAGGTAGGGGGGTGGCTCCCGAGCAGTACTTC. It encodes CATSRGRGVAPEQYF.

This chain joins TRBV10-1 and TRBJ2-1; 7 bases agree with TRBD2. The CDR3 runs to 16 residues. The germline V gene has CDR1 WNHNN and CDR2 SYGVQD (reference sequence). Unmatched junction bases numbered 10, after V lost 3 bases and J lost 5 bases. CDR3 protein: CASSDVRLAEDNEQFF. CDR3 nucleotide sequence: TGCGCCAGCAGTGATGTGCGGCTAGCGGAAGACAATGAGCAGTTCTTC.

This clone appeared once. This chain links TRBV10-3 with TRBJ2-1; no definite D call. Trimming left V 3 bases short and J 0 bases short, with 12 bases between. In germline, CDR1 is ENHRY, CDR2 SYGVKD. The CDR3 is 16 residues long. The CDR3 DNA reads TGTGCCATCAGTGACCAGACGGAGAGCTCCTACAATGAGCAGTTCTTC. Amino acids: CAISDQTESSYNEQFF.

This rearrangement joins TRBV2 to TRBJ2-6; D uncertain. Trimming shortened V by 1 base and J by 4 bases, and 8 bases separated the two germline ends. This CDR3 contains 15 residues. Germline-derived CDR1 and CDR2 are SNHLY and FYNNEI. The CDR3 reads CASSEGVDGANVLTF. Here the CDR3 DNA reads TGTGCCAGCAGTGAAGGGGTTGACGGGGCCAACGTCCTGACTTTC.

The chain employs TRBV14 and TRBJ1-5, with D perhaps TRBD1 (5 bases). The germline V gene has CDR1 SGHDN and CDR2 FVKESK. The V end lost 1 base, the J end lost 2 bases, and 9 bases lay between the germline ends. The CDR3 totals 15 residues. CDR3 protein: CASSQGQGGNQPQHF. In nucleotides, the CDR3 is TGTGCCAGCAGCCAAGGCCAGGGTGGCAATCAGCCCCAGCATTTT.

This chain links TRBV4-1 with TRBJ1-4; D not certain. Trimming removed 3 bases from V and 7 bases from J, with 12 bases in between. The CDR3 extends over 14 amino acids. From germline, CDR1 is MGHRA and CDR2 YSYEKL. For the CDR3, the DNA is TGCGCCAGCAGCCATCCCAGCACTCGTGAAAAACTGTTTTTT. Translated: CASSHPSTREKLFF.

The gene calls are TRBV11-1 and TRBJ2-1; 7 positions agree with TRBD1. CDR1 and CDR2 from the germline V gene are SGHAT and FQDESV (reference sequence). The CDR3 totals 13 residues. Trimming removed 5 bases from V and 8 bases from J; junction bases left unmatched: 6. Here the CDR3 reads CASSETGSDEQFF. As DNA, the CDR3 is TGTGCCAGCAGCGAGACAGGGTCTGATGAGCAGTTCTTC.

V gene TRBV5-1 combines with J gene TRBJ2-7, with D possibly TRBD1 on 5 matching bases. The CDR3 has 13 amino acids. Germline CDR1 SGHRS, CDR2 YFSETQ. Trimming removed 1 base at V and 2 bases at J, with 7 bases between. As DNA, the CDR3 is TGCGCCAGCAGCTTGCTAGGGGCCTACGAGCAGTACTTC. Its protein product is CASSLLGAYEQYF. The full variable domain, rest sourced from reference TRBV5-1 and TRBJ2-7, is KAGVTQTPRYLIKTRGQQVTLSCSPISGHRSVSWYQQTPGQGLQFLFEYFSETQRNKGNFPGRFSGRQFSNSRSEMNVSTLELGDSALYLCASSLLGAYEQYFGPGTRLTVT.

This clone has a single count. The chain employs TRBV5-5 and TRBJ1-5; 8 bases map to TRBD1. CDR1 and CDR2 (germline): SGHKS, YYEKEE (reference sequence). The CDR3 has 15 residues. Germline trimming cut 6 bases from V and 8 bases from J; bases unmatched to any gene: 13. The CDR3 protein is CASKNFRGRDKPQHF. Here the CDR3 DNA reads TGTGCCAGCAAGAATTTCAGGGGGCGGGATAAGCCCCAGCATTTT.

The V gene is TRBV9, the J gene TRBJ2-1; TRBD2 matches 8 bases. The CDR3 is 15 residues long. Germline assignment: CDR1 SGDLS and CDR2 YYNGEE. The V gene end was trimmed by 4 bases and the J gene end by 8 bases; junction bases not matched to a gene: 11. The CDR3 region is CASSISGTSNYEQFF. The CDR3 region has the DNA TGTGCCAGCAGCATCTCCGGGACTAGTAACTATGAGCAGTTCTTC.

A note on this clone: The sample has other DNA sequences that encode this CDR3 too. The genes are TRBV19 and TRBJ1-1; D remains unclear. The CDR3 consists of 13 residues. Germline loops: CDR1 LNHDA, CDR2 SQIVND (reference sequence). Trimming took off 1 base at V and 1 base at J, with 4 bases between the two ends. The CDR3 sequence: CASSIGPNTEAFF. The CDR3 bases are TGTGCCAGTAGTATAGGGCCGAACACTGAAGCTTTCTTT.

V is TRBV11-3 and J is TRBJ2-3, with D possibly being TRBD2 (6 bases). The germline V and J ends were trimmed by 0 bases and 2 bases, with 15 bases remaining between them. CDR3 size: 17 residues. Germline V CDR1 and CDR2: SGHNT, YENEEA. The CDR3 region has the DNA TGTGCCAGCAGCTTAGATTCCACGGGAGATTACACAGATACGCAGTATTTT. Residues: CASSLDSTGDYTDTQYF.

This clone was seen once. The chain employs TRBV4-1 and TRBJ2-7, with TRBD2 matching over 9 bases. Germline CDR1 is MGHRA and CDR2 is YSYEKL. The CDR3 covers 16 residues. The ends lost 1 base at V and 4 bases at J; junction bases unmatched: 8. The CDR3 sequence is CASSQGLQREVYEQYF. DNA for the CDR3: TGCGCCAGCAGCCAAGGGTTACAGCGGGAGGTTTACGAGCAGTACTTC.

V and J are TRBV19 and TRBJ1-5, with a tentative D call TRBD1 (5 bases). Germline CDR1 LNHDA, CDR2 SQIVND (reference sequence). CDR3 length equals 16 residues. Trimming left V 1 base short and J 3 bases short, with 13 bases between. CDR3 region: CASSIAGGRTNQPQHF. The CDR3 coding sequence is TGTGCCAGTAGTATAGCCGGGGGAAGGACCAATCAGCCCCAGCATTTT.

This clone was recorded only once. The chain joins TRBV6-1 to TRBJ2-3; 8 bases align to TRBD2. After removal of 8 bases from V and 2 bases from J, the junction contained 9 bases not matched to a gene. The CDR3 spans 15 residues. Germline lookup yields CDR1 MNHNS and CDR2 SASEGT. The CDR3 region is CASGKRGPYTDTQYF. CDR3 coding DNA: TGTGCCAGCGGAAAGCGGGGGCCGTACACAGATACGCAGTATTTT.

A few counts support this clone. The genes are TRBV7-3 and TRBJ2-7; D remains ambiguous. Germline V gives CDR1 SGHTA, CDR2 FQGTGA. The V end was cut by 5 bases, the J end by 2 bases, with 13 bases between. This CDR3 spans 14 amino acids. CDR3 loop: CASSPLPGPYEQYF. DNA for the CDR3: TGTGCCAGCAGCCCTCTCCCAGGACCCTACGAGCAGTACTTC.

The chain has TRBV7-6 and TRBJ1-1, with unresolved D. Trimming took off 4 bases at V and 2 bases at J, with 14 bases between the two ends. CDR1 and CDR2 (germline): SGHVS, FNYEAQ. The CDR3 is 15 residues long. In DNA, the CDR3 is TGTGCCAGCAGCTCCGACGTGTCCAGCAACACTGAAGCTTTCTTT. Protein: CASSSDVSSNTEAFF.